This is a list of T cell receptor beta chains from one sample in a study of vaccination effects on CD4 cells after COVID-19. Their specific antigens are unknown. Assay: immunoSEQ multiplex PCR; the TCRdb copy retains only in-frame clones and omits some. The sample comprises 25,000 to 40,000 clones, approximately 68% of which are singletons, and approximately 8.9% rests with the top ten. The source was CD4+ T cells from PBMCs cultured with SARS-CoV-2 spike peptides, collected after COVID-19 vaccination. The receptors were sampled from a human donor who received a COVID-19 vaccine. Both conserved end residues are part of each CDR3. The order of the fields is V gene, D gene, clone size, J gene, CDR3 protein, CDR3 DNA. A D gene is named only where the DNA matches it firmly. Not all rows give a size; the values are once, few, many and, for expanded clones, a class.

>TRBV20-1|-|-|TRBJ2-1
CSARDFPEVFF
TGCAGTGCTAGAGATTTCCCAGAGGTGTTCTTC
>TRBV7-2|TRBD1|few|TRBJ2-5
CASSFPGGETQYF
TGTGCCAGCAGCTTCCCAGGGGGAGAGACCCAGTACTTC
>TRBV12-3/TRBV12-4|-|many|TRBJ1-1
CASSFWNTEAFF
TGTGCCAGCAGTTTTTGGAACACTGAAGCTTTCTTT
>TRBV5-4|TRBD1|-|TRBJ1-2
CASSTGTGGAGTYGYTF
TGTGCCAGCAGTACCGGGACAGGGGGCGCGGGTACCTATGGCTACACCTTC
>TRBV3-1/TRBV3-2|TRBD1|-|TRBJ1-1
CASSRGQGWTEAFF
TGTGCCAGCAGCCGTGGACAGGGGTGGACTGAAGCTTTCTTT
>TRBV6-6|TRBD2|-|TRBJ2-1
CASSIGTSGHNEQFF
TGTGCCAGCAGCATCGGGACTAGCGGGCACAATGAGCAGTTCTTC
>TRBV6-5|-|-|TRBJ1-1
CASSYLAGSNTEAFF
TGTGCCAGCAGTTACCTAGCAGGGTCGAACACTGAAGCTTTCTTT
>TRBV6-5|TRBD2|-|TRBJ2-7
CASPPGTSGIYEQYF
TGTGCCAGCCCCCCCGGGACTAGCGGGATTTACGAGCAGTACTTC
>TRBV5-1|-|few|TRBJ1-5
CASSLGGRSAQHF
TGCGCCAGCAGCTTGGGAGGTAGATCGGCCCAGCATTTT
>TRBV12-5|-|-|TRBJ1-1
CASGLGNTGGSAEAFF
TGTGCTAGTGGTTTGGGAAACACGGGGGGCAGCGCTGAAGCTTTCTTT
>TRBV11-2|TRBD1|-|TRBJ1-4
CASSHGQGDEKLFF
TGTGCCAGCAGCCACGGACAGGGCGATGAAAAACTGTTTTTT
>TRBV5-1|-|medium-sized|TRBJ2-7
CASSLASSEQYF
TGCGCCAGCAGCTTGGCTAGCAGCGAGCAGTACTTC
>TRBV18|-|few|TRBJ2-2
CASSPRDTGELFF
TGTGCCAGCTCACCGCGGGACACCGGGGAGCTGTTTTTT
>TRBV12-3/TRBV12-4|-|-|TRBJ1-1
CASSSSRNTEAFF
TGTGCCAGCAGTTCGTCGAGGAACACTGAAGCTTTCTTT
>TRBV5-1|-|-|TRBJ1-6
CASSLVWGANSPLHF
TGCGCCAGCAGCTTGGTGTGGGGGGCTAATTCACCCCTCCACTTT
>TRBV5-1|TRBD1|few|TRBJ1-3
CASSTWTGAGNTIYF
TGCGCCAGCAGCACCTGGACAGGGGCTGGAAACACCATATATTTT
>TRBV5-1|TRBD2|-|TRBJ2-1
CASSAGLAGNNEQFF
TGCGCCAGCAGCGCCGGACTAGCGGGGAACAATGAGCAGTTCTTC
>TRBV6-5|TRBD2|-|TRBJ2-5
CASSYGREIGGETQYF
TGTGCCAGCAGTTACGGGCGGGAGATCGGCGGAGAGACCCAGTACTTC
>TRBV5-1|TRBD2|few|TRBJ2-5
CASSLGLAGGYETQYF
TGCGCCAGCAGCTTGGGACTAGCGGGAGGTTATGAGACCCAGTACTTC
>TRBV7-2|-|-|TRBJ2-7
CASRGSQVGEQYF
TGTGCCAGCAGGGGGTCACAGGTGGGCGAGCAGTACTTC
>TRBV5-4|-|-|TRBJ2-3
CASSLGGALGGHTDTQYF
TGTGCCAGCAGCTTGGGTGGGGCCTTGGGGGGCCACACAGATACGCAGTATTTT
>TRBV11-2|-|-|TRBJ2-2
CASSLVGQMNTGELFF
TGTGCCAGCAGCTTAGTTGGCCAGATGAACACCGGGGAGCTGTTTTTT
>TRBV12-3/TRBV12-4|-|-|TRBJ1-6
CASSLGGQTLHF
TGTGCCAGCAGTTTAGGCGGTCAAACCCTCCACTTT
>TRBV6-6|-|-|TRBJ2-7
CASSYSQGAGEQYF
TGTGCCAGCAGTTACTCACAGGGAGCGGGCGAGCAGTACTTC
>TRBV24-1|TRBD2|-|TRBJ2-1
CATSDASGGPYNEQFF
TGTGCCACCAGTGATGCTAGCGGAGGACCCTACAATGAGCAGTTCTTC
>TRBV9|-|-|TRBJ1-1
CASTPGSGTAITEAFF
TGTGCCAGCACTCCGGGTTCGGGGACCGCTATAACTGAAGCTTTCTTT
>TRBV6-4|TRBD2|once|TRBJ2-3
CASSGLAGADTQYF
TGTGCCAGCAGTGGCCTAGCGGGAGCAGATACGCAGTATTTT
>TRBV3-1/TRBV3-2|-|-|TRBJ2-3
CASSRQGGHSTDTQYF
TGTGCCAGCAGCCGCCAGGGGGGGCATAGCACAGATACGCAGTATTTT
>TRBV29-1|-|-|TRBJ2-3
CSVAPQATDTQYF
TGCAGCGTTGCACCTCAGGCGACAGATACGCAGTATTTT
>TRBV6-5|-|-|TRBJ2-7
CASSYRTLQYF
TGTGCCAGCAGTTACAGGACACTGCAGTACTTC
>TRBV12-3/TRBV12-4|TRBD1|-|TRBJ1-1
CASSFGGQGAAFF
TGTGCCAGCAGTTTTGGGGGACAGGGGGCGGCTTTCTTT
>TRBV5-6|TRBD1|-|TRBJ2-7
CASSHGTGFVTGEQYF
TGTGCCAGCAGCCACGGGACAGGGTTTGTTACGGGTGAGCAGTACTTC
>TRBV2|-|-|TRBJ1-1
CASSERGRAATEAFF
TGTGCCAGCAGTGAGAGGGGGAGGGCGGCCACTGAAGCTTTCTTT
>TRBV19|TRBD2|-|TRBJ2-3
CASIADGDYSPYF
TGTGCCAGTATAGCGGACGGGGACTATTCCCCGTATTTT
>TRBV7-2|TRBD2|-|TRBJ2-1
CASSLEGLAVYNEQFF
TGTGCCAGCAGCTTAGAGGGACTAGCGGTGTACAATGAGCAGTTCTTC
>TRBV3-1/TRBV3-2|-|few|TRBJ2-5
CASSQGLSGTQYF
TGTGCCAGCAGCCAGGGGCTAAGTGGGACCCAGTACTTC
>TRBV5-5|TRBD1|once|TRBJ1-2
CASSLEGQGARYTF
TGTGCCAGCAGCTTGGAAGGACAGGGGGCGCGGTACACCTTC
>TRBV14|-|-|TRBJ1-1
CASSQYFGGSEAFF
TGTGCCAGCAGCCAATATTTCGGAGGGTCTGAAGCTTTCTTT
>TRBV5-1|TRBD1|-|TRBJ1-2
CASSLGTGNPNYGYTF
TGCGCCAGCAGCTTGGGGACAGGGAATCCTAACTATGGCTACACCTTC
>TRBV27|-|-|TRBJ1-4
CASSRRRPGGGFSEKLFF
TGTGCCAGCAGTCGCCGCCGGCCTGGTGGGGGATTTAGTGAAAAACTGTTTTTT
>TRBV2|TRBD1|few|TRBJ2-5
CASSGTGGETQYF
TGTGCCAGCAGCGGGACAGGGGGAGAGACCCAGTACTTC
>TRBV19|TRBD1|few|TRBJ1-1
CASRQWTGRGAFF
TGTGCCAGTAGACAATGGACAGGGAGAGGAGCTTTCTTT
>TRBV5-4|-|few|TRBJ1-2
CASSLGQGPYGYTF
TGTGCCAGCAGCTTGGGTCAGGGACCGTATGGCTACACCTTC
>TRBV11-1|TRBD2|-|TRBJ2-2
CASSLAGTRSVGELFF
TGTGCCAGCAGCTTAGCCGGGACTAGATCTGTCGGGGAGCTGTTTTTT
>TRBV4-1|TRBD2|-|TRBJ2-7
CASSQRAGATSYEQYF
TGCGCCAGCAGCCAAAGAGCGGGGGCAACATCCTACGAGCAGTACTTC
>TRBV6-1|-|once|TRBJ1-3
CASSEGSPSSGNTIYF
TGTGCCAGCAGTGAGGGGTCCCCAAGCTCTGGAAACACCATATATTTT
>TRBV9|TRBD2|-|TRBJ2-7
CASSVGAAGASYEQYF
TGTGCCAGCAGCGTAGGGGCAGCGGGGGCCTCCTACGAGCAGTACTTC
>TRBV18|TRBD1|-|TRBJ2-7
CASSQGQGANEQYF
TGTGCCAGCTCACAGGGACAGGGGGCAAACGAGCAGTACTTC
>TRBV29-1|TRBD2|-|TRBJ2-5
CSVETSGEYF
TGCAGCGTAGAGACTAGCGGGGAGTACTTC
>TRBV15|TRBD1|-|TRBJ1-5
CATSRIRQGPSNQPQHF
TGTGCCACCAGCAGAATTAGACAGGGCCCCTCCAATCAGCCCCAGCATTTT
>TRBV5-1|-|medium-sized|TRBJ1-1
CASSLVGGRVNTEAFF
TGCGCCAGCAGCTTGGTTGGGGGGCGGGTGAACACTGAAGCTTTCTTT
>TRBV19|-|-|TRBJ2-1
CASGVGVGEQFF
TGTGCCAGCGGCGTGGGAGTGGGTGAGCAGTTCTTC
>TRBV7-8|-|few|TRBJ1-5
CASSPRVNQPQHF
TGTGCCAGCAGCCCCAGGGTCAATCAGCCCCAGCATTTT